One sample yielded the 29 T cell receptor beta chains listed below, sequenced in a study of T cells after yellow fever vaccination (dated 2019 in TCRdb). The method was 5' RACE. Data came from an Illumina HiSeq 2500. The public reads were reanalyzed by TCRdb: fastp trimming at Q25, MiXCR alignment, in-frame beta chains only. Rows matching on CDR3 protein sequence are summarized as one entry with the most common DNA and genes. The sample table holds 150,000 to 200,000 distinct CDR3 sequences, of which roughly 6.2% were seen once. About 2.8% of the sample rests with the top ten. Reading the label with the study, this specimen's treatment or condition is: live attenuated yellow fever vaccine strain. This specimen consisted of CD4+ T cells sorted from PBMCs, obtained on the day of the first yellow fever vaccination. These receptors were obtained from a man aged 18-30 years who received the YFV17D yellow fever vaccine.

This clonotype has ten or more counts. The chain couples TRBV12-3 or TRBV12-4 to TRBJ2-5; 9 nucleotides match TRBD1. Unmatched junction bases numbered 9, after V lost 5 bases and J lost 5 bases. This CDR3 region has 15 residues. CDR3 sequence (DNA): TGTGCCAGCAGTCCCGAGGGACAGGGACCGGAGACCCAGTACTTC. Translated: CASSPEGQGPETQYF.

This clonotype was detected many times. V and J are TRBV6-4 and TRBJ2-2, with D uncertain. V gave up 6 bases and J gave up 4 bases, with 21 bases separating them. CDR3 length equals 17 residues. Germline loops: CDR1 MRHNA, CDR2 SNTAGT. The CDR3 here is CASSRVGQATSTGELFF. CDR3 coding DNA: TGTGCCAGCAGCAGAGTGGGCCAAGCGACCTCCACCGGGGAGCTGTTTTTT.

V and J are TRBV7-9 and TRBJ1-1; D is possibly TRBD1 (5 bases). The V and J ends lost 5 bases and 6 bases respectively, with 19 bases between them. The CDR3 loop spans 15 amino acids. Germline V gene data show CDR1 as SEHNR and CDR2 as FQNEAQ (reference sequence). In nucleotides, the CDR3 is TGTGCCAGCAGCCCCCAGCTTGGGGACGTGGCTGAAGCTTTCTTT. This gives the protein CASSPQLGDVAEAFF.

This clonotype was found many times. The gene calls are TRBV15 and TRBJ2-5, with D maybe TRBD1 (7 bases). The V and J ends lost 5 bases and 3 bases respectively, with 16 bases between them. The CDR3 runs 15 residues. Germline CDR1 reads LNHNV; CDR2 reads YYDKDF (reference sequence). The CDR3 loop reads CATSLDREDEETQYF. The CDR3 DNA sequence: TGTGCCACCAGCCTCGACAGGGAGGATGAAGAGACCCAGTACTTC. The full variable domain, with the rest looked up from reference TRBV15 and TRBJ2-5, is DAMVIQNPRYQVTQFGKPVTLSCSQTLNHNVMYWYQQKSSQAPKLLFHYYDKDFNNEADTPDNFQSRRPNTSFCFLDIRSPGLGDTAMYLCATSLDREDEETQYFGPGTRLLVL.

This clonotype appeared many times. J is TRBJ1-1 and V is TRBV9, with D hard to call. Trimming removed 0 bases at V and 1 base at J, with 13 bases between. This CDR3 has 16 residues. Germline CDR1 and CDR2: SGDLS and YYNGEE. The CDR3 region is CASSVGITGTNTEAFF. CDR3 coding DNA: TGTGCCAGCAGCGTAGGCATTACGGGAACGAACACTGAAGCTTTCTTT.

This clonotype came up many times. This chain connects TRBV5-1 to TRBJ2-2, with no clear D. The CDR3 has 14 amino acids. V was clipped by 0 bases and J by 3 bases, with 6 bases between them. Germline values: CDR1 SGHRS, CDR2 YFSETQ. The CDR3 DNA reads TGCGCCAGCAGCTTGGCCGCGGACACCGGGGAGCTGTTTTTT. Its protein product is CASSLAADTGELFF.

This clonotype has just a few counts. The V and J genes are TRBV29-1 and TRBJ1-5; the match to TRBD1 covers 11 bases. Germline CDR1 is SQVTM and CDR2 is ANQGSEA. This CDR3 spans 13 amino acids. V lost 7 bases to trimming and J lost 6 bases; unmatched junction nucleotides: 5. The CDR3 sequence is CSAGTGGGQPQHF. CDR3 DNA sequence: TGCAGCGCCGGGACAGGGGGTGGTCAGCCCCAGCATTTT. Full variable domain (remainder filled in from reference TRBV29-1 and TRBJ1-5): SAVISQKPSRDICQRGTSLTIQCQVDSQVTMMFWYRQQPGQSLTLIATANQGSEATYESGFVIDKFPISRPNLTFSTLTVSNMSPEDSSIYLCSAGTGGGQPQHFGDGTRLSIL.

The CDR3 DNA reads TGTGCCAGCAGCTTAGTTGTCACTGAAGCTTTCTTT. Translation: CASSLVVTEAFF. This chain uses TRBV7-9 with TRBJ1-1; D call uncertain. V lost 1 base, J lost 4 bases, and 4 bases lay in between. Looked up from germline, CDR1 is SEHNR and CDR2 is FQNEAQ (reference sequence). CDR3 length equals 12 residues.

In this sample, this clonotype turned up many times. This chain connects TRBV6-2 or TRBV6-3 to TRBJ2-7, with a possible D match to TRBD2 (5 bases). The germline gives CDR1 MNHEY, CDR2 SVGEGT. V lost 4 bases to trimming and J lost 2 bases, with 9 bases between them. CDR3 size: 13 residues. For the CDR3, the DNA is TGTGCCAGCAGTTCCCCGGGGACCTACGAGCAGTACTTC. Translating it yields CASSSPGTYEQYF.

This clonotype has a handful of counts. The CDR3 DNA is TGTGCCAGTAGGGAGGGGGCATACTACAATGAGCAGTTCTTC. Encoded protein: CASREGAYYNEQFF. The chain couples TRBV19 to TRBJ2-1, with a tentative D call TRBD1 (7 bases). V was cut by 6 bases and J by 3 bases, with 12 bases left in between. CDR1 is LNHDA and CDR2 is SQIVND in the germline V gene (reference sequence). CDR3 length: 14 residues.

Of note for this clonotype: A read error may account for a junction end that differs from germline. The rearrangement links TRBV20-1 to TRBJ1-1; a weak D match, TRBD1 (6 bases). In germline, CDR1 is DFQATT, CDR2 SNEGSKA (reference sequence). The CDR3 contains 14 residues. Written as DNA, the CDR3 is TGCAGTGCTAGTGATTACAGGGTCATCACTGATGCTTTCTTT. This translates into CSASDYRVITDAFF.

This clonotype has only a few counts. A junction end diverges from the germline sequence, so it may reflect a read error. This chain joins TRBV24-1 and TRBJ2-1; D is ambiguous. Germline CDR1 and CDR2: KGHDR and SFDVKD. The CDR3 totals 13 residues. In nucleotides, the CDR3 is TGTGCCACCAGTGACTATAGGACGTTTGGGCAGTCCTTC. This codes for CATSDYRTFGQSF.

In its sample, this clonotype was seen many times. The CDR3 region has the DNA TGTGCCATCAGTGGGGGGGGACGAGAGACCCAGTACTTC. Translated, it gives CAISGGGRETQYF. The rearrangement uses TRBV10-3 and TRBJ2-5; 7 bases are shared with TRBD2. Germline lookup yields CDR1 ENHRY and CDR2 SYGVKD. The junction had 3 bases not matched to a gene; V was cut back by 4 bases and J by 4 bases. The length of the CDR3 is 13 residues.

This chain links TRBV6-1 with TRBJ1-5; TRBD1 is a possible D gene (6 bases). Germline V CDR1 and CDR2: MNHNS, SASEGT. V was clipped by 1 base and J by 12 bases, with 13 bases between them. This CDR3 has 13 amino acids. DNA for the CDR3: TGTGCCAGCAGTGAAGGTGGACAGAGGCTCCAGCATTTT. Encoded protein: CASSEGGQRLQHF.

The gene calls are TRBV12-3 or TRBV12-4 and TRBJ1-1, with D unclear. Trimming took off 6 bases at V and 3 bases at J, with 11 bases between the two ends. The CDR3 runs to 13 residues. CDR3 protein: CASRLFTHTEAFF. CDR3 DNA: TGTGCCAGCAGATTATTTACACACACTGAAGCTTTCTTT.

The gene calls are TRBV7-2 and TRBJ2-3; TRBD1 aligns across 7 bases. The V segment lost 4 bases and the J segment 1 base; nucleotides outside the gene matches: 8. CDR3 length equals 16 residues. Germline V gives CDR1 SGHTA, CDR2 FQGNSA. As DNA, the CDR3 is TGTGCCAGCAGCTCGGGACAGCTCGGGGGCACAGATACGCAGTATTTT. Protein: CASSSGQLGGTDTQYF.

The gene calls are TRBV6-6 and TRBJ1-1, with no clear D. Germline values: CDR1 MNHNY, CDR2 SVGAGI (reference sequence). CDR3 size: 13 residues. Trimming cost V 3 bases and J 3 bases, with 8 bases left between them. The CDR3 nucleotides are TGTGCCAGCAGTTATGAGATTTACACTGAAGCTTTCTTT. This translates into CASSYEIYTEAFF.

The rearrangement links TRBV5-5 to TRBJ1-4; D remains unclear. This CDR3 contains 15 residues. The germline V and J ends were trimmed by 0 bases and 5 bases, with 11 bases remaining between them. CDR1 is SGHKS and CDR2 is YYEKEE in the germline V gene (reference sequence). In DNA form, the CDR3 reads TGTGCCAGCAGCTTGGCCGTAAGGAACAATGAAAAACTGTTTTTT. It is translated as CASSLAVRNNEKLFF.

This clonotype was found many times. The rearrangement links TRBV14 to TRBJ1-6; D possibly corresponds to TRBD1 (6 bases). Trimming took 8 bases from V and 0 from J, leaving 20 bases between them. CDR3 length equals 18 residues. CDR1 and CDR2 (germline): SGHDN, FVKESK. The DNA for the CDR3 is TGTGCCAGCTCAACAGGGATTTTTCCTAGCTCCTATAATTCACCCCTCCACTTT. Translation gives CASSTGIFPSSYNSPLHF.

The sample holds many counts of this clonotype. V and J are TRBV29-1 and TRBJ2-7; weak D call: TRBD1 (5 bases). In germline, CDR1 is SQVTM, CDR2 ANQGSEA. CDR3 length equals 12 residues. The V end lost 3 bases, the J end lost 2 bases, and 8 bases lay between the germline ends. CDR3 amino acids: CSVDQGAYEQYF. In DNA form, the CDR3 reads TGCAGCGTTGACCAGGGTGCCTACGAGCAGTACTTC.

The V call is TRBV5-1, the J call TRBJ1-6; D gene unclear. CDR1 and CDR2 from the germline V gene are SGHRS and YFSETQ. V was trimmed by 0 bases and J by 5 bases, leaving 12 bases between them. The CDR3 loop spans 16 amino acids. The CDR3 DNA follows: TGCGCCAGCAGCTTGGCCGGCGCCAGGCATAATTCACCCCTCCACTTT. Protein: CASSLAGARHNSPLHF.

CDR3 protein: CASSYDGQGRETQYF. DNA of the CDR3: TGTGCCAGCAGTTACGACGGACAGGGACGAGAGACCCAGTACTTC. The chain links TRBV6-5 to TRBJ2-5; TRBD1 matches at 8 bases. CDR1 is MNHEY and CDR2 is SVGAGI in the germline V gene. This CDR3 is built from 15 residues. V was pared by 2 bases and J by 4 bases, with 6 bases of the junction left unmatched.

Ten or more counts support this clonotype. The chain couples TRBV4-3 to TRBJ2-1, with 8 nucleotides matching TRBD2. Germline V CDR1 and CDR2: LGHNA, YSLEER. The junction had 14 bases not matched to a gene; V was cut back by 0 bases and J by 7 bases. This CDR3 contains 18 residues. The CDR3 loop is CASSQDSSRGLGHNEQFF. CDR3 in DNA: TGCGCCAGCAGCCAAGATAGTTCACGGGGACTAGGCCATAATGAGCAGTTCTTC.

This clonotype occurred many times. The chain has TRBV19 and TRBJ1-3; D may be TRBD1 (6 bases). This CDR3 contains 14 residues. V was trimmed by 6 bases and J by 3 bases, leaving 12 bases between them. Germline lookup yields CDR1 LNHDA and CDR2 SQIVND (reference sequence). The CDR3 is CASRRTEGGNTIYF. CDR3 in DNA: TGTGCCAGTAGGCGGACAGAGGGTGGAAACACCATATATTTT.

The table lists this clonotype with a few counts. The genes are TRBV20-1 and TRBJ2-4; D gene ambiguous. Germline assignment: CDR1 DFQATT and CDR2 SNEGSKA (reference sequence). The V gene lost 0 bases and the J gene lost 4 bases, with 7 bases spanning the gap. This CDR3 has 13 amino acids. CDR3 amino acids: CSARDLPKNIQYF. For the CDR3, the DNA is TGCAGTGCTAGAGATCTGCCTAAAAACATTCAGTACTTC.

A single count supports this clonotype. A much more abundant neighbour one base away suggests this may be a read error. Because it lacks the conserved phenylalanine or tryptophan at the end, this CDR3 is likely a read error. The chain uses TRBV5-1 and TRBJ1-1; D not certain. The germline CDR1 and CDR2 sequences are SGHRS and YFSETQ. CDR3 length: 14 residues. V lost 0 bases to trimming and J lost 10 bases, with 16 bases between them. The CDR3, as DNA: TGCGCCAGCAGCTTGGTAGCAGCGAATAATGGAGCTTTCTAT. It codes for CASSLVAANNGAFY.

This clonotype was observed many times. This rearrangement joins TRBV29-1 to TRBJ1-5; possibly TRBD1 for D (6 bases). Germline V gives CDR1 SQVTM, CDR2 ANQGSEA. The CDR3 extends over 12 amino acids. V dropped 7 bases and J dropped 5 bases, with 12 bases sitting between them. This chain's CDR3 is CSAGDIYQPQHF. The CDR3, as DNA: TGCAGCGCTGGGGACATATATCAGCCCCAGCATTTT.

There are many counts of this clonotype. This sequence joins TRBV20-1 and TRBJ1-2; no firm D call. Germline CDR1 reads DFQATT; CDR2 reads SNEGSKA (reference sequence). The CDR3 contains 14 residues. V lost 4 bases, J lost 6 bases, and 18 bases lay in between. Here the CDR3 DNA reads TGCAGTGCTATAATACCAGGCGCCCATGATGGCTACACCTTC. This encodes CSAIIPGAHDGYTF.

This clonotype appeared many times. The CDR3 spells CASSFTVFQFF. The CDR3 DNA follows: TGTGCCAGCAGTTTTACGGTGTTCCAGTTCTTC. This chain connects TRBV12-3 or TRBV12-4 to TRBJ2-1; the D is unclear. CDR3 length: 11 amino acids. Trimming left V 3 bases short and J 13 bases short, with 10 bases between.